This T cell receptor beta chain was observed in a study of PD-L1 blockade in urothelial cancer. Study background: Before enrollment, 0 to 3 chemotherapy regimens had been given to patients. Specimens of blood held a median count of about 150,000 T cells. Blood analysis occurred 3 weeks (second dose) and 6 weeks after treatment start.

The assay was immunoSEQ multiplex PCR, and TCRdb's table has in-frame clones only and misses some. The repertoire holds about 93,000 clones, with nearly 90% as singletons. V lost 1 base and J 1 base, leaving 7 bases between the germline ends. Germline V CDR1 and CDR2: SGHTA, FQGNSA. The CDR3 is 14 amino acids. Time point of the sample: pretreatment peripheral blood. The chain employs TRBV7-2 and TRBJ1-2; D gene ambiguous. Sequencing used PBMCs, obtained around atezolizumab (anti-PD-L1) treatment. The sequence was collected from a man in his 60s with urothelial cancer. In nucleotides, the CDR3 is TGTGCCAGCAGCTTAGTTGCGGGTAACTATGGCTACACCTTC. Its translation is CASSLVAGNYGYTF.